This TCR beta chain appears in the sequencing data of a study of cytomegalovirus exposure and HLA in healthy donors. Study-level points and caveats: The productive fraction for most TCR beta V segments was about 87% or about 30% in an earlier analysis.

Notes on this clone: Its specificity is not known.

The PCR was carried out with 60 Vbeta primers and 13 Jbeta primers. Here immunoSEQ multiplex PCR was the method, and the copy in TCRdb shows in-frame clones only, minus some. Here the sample spans about 110,000 clones, more than 60% being singletons. The CDR3 loop spans 13 amino acids. Per the germline V gene, CDR1 is LGHNA and CDR2 is YSLEER. Trimming removed 2 bases from V and 4 bases from J, with 7 bases in between. The chain combines TRBV4-3 with TRBJ2-3; no definite D call. The TCR was taken from a young man in good health and CMV-seropositive. Sequences were obtained from PBMCs. The CDR3 coding sequence is TGCGCCAGCAGCCAACTTTCCTCAGATACGCAGTATTTT. It is translated as CASSQLSSDTQYF.